The rows below give T cell receptor beta chains drawn from one sample of a study of T-cell reconstitution after alpha-beta-depleted transplantation in children. TCRdb re-derived calls from the PCR reads in MiXCR, one entry per CDR3 protein. The table includes about 420,000 distinct CDR3 sequences, around 16% detected once. This specimen was PBMCs, mostly from graft donor cells, taken 360 days after TCRalphabeta/CD19-depleted stem cell transplant. The receptors were sampled from a boy younger than two who had a stem cell transplant for Wiskott-Aldrich syndrome, so the T cells may come from the graft donor. Both conserved end residues are part of each CDR3. D genes are given only for firm matches. Clone size is shown for a subset of rows, as once, few, many or a class of expanded clone.

j_gene | d_gene | abundance | v_gene | CDR3aa | CDR3nt
TRBJ2-1 | TRBD2 | NA | TRBV6-5 | CASSYFSPAGGLYNEQFF | TGTGCCAGCAGTTACTTTTCCCCAGCGGGGGGTCTATACAATGAGCAGTTCTTC
TRBJ2-1 | TRBD2 | NA | TRBV10-3 | CAMRGGGANEQFF | TGTGCCATGCGGGGGGGGGGCGCGAATGAGCAGTTCTTC
TRBJ2-1 | NA | NA | TRBV6-2/TRBV6-3 | CASRPRTNEQFF | TGTGCCAGCAGACCAAGGACTAACGAGCAGTTCTTC
TRBJ2-4 | NA | many | TRBV19 | CASSGGGLAKNIQYF | TGTGCCAGTAGTGGCGGTGGACTAGCCAAAAACATTCAGTACTTC
TRBJ2-3 | TRBD2 | NA | TRBV11-2 | CASRGNSGSRTDTQYF | TGTGCCAGCAGGGGAAATAGCGGGAGCCGGACAGATACGCAGTATTTT
TRBJ2-7 | NA | few | TRBV11-2 | CASSLYSPLGYEQYF | TGTGCCAGCAGCTTATATTCGCCGTTGGGGTACGAGCAGTACTTC
TRBJ2-7 | TRBD2 | few | TRBV7-6 | CASSLRNGLAGPYEQYF | TGTGCCAGCAGCTTAAGAAACGGACTAGCGGGTCCCTACGAGCAGTACTTC
TRBJ2-2 | NA | NA | TRBV5-1 | CASSLLGGSTGELFF | TGCGCCAGCAGCTTGTTGGGCGGAAGCACCGGGGAGCTGTTTTTT
TRBJ2-2 | NA | few | TRBV29-1 | CSVWLGEGELFF | TGCAGCGTCTGGTTGGGGGAGGGGGAGCTGTTTTTT
TRBJ2-5 | NA | few | TRBV3-1 | CASSFREGQETQYF | TGTGCCAGCAGCTTCCGGGAAGGTCAAGAGACCCAGTACTTC
TRBJ2-1 | TRBD1 | NA | TRBV6-2/TRBV6-3 | CASGRPRFGTGSSYNEQFF | TGTGCCAGCGGCCGTCCGCGGTTCGGGACAGGAAGCTCCTACAATGAGCAGTTCTTC
TRBJ2-7 | NA | NA | TRBV5-7 | CASSEIGPSSYEQYF | TGTGCCAGCAGCGAGATTGGGCCCAGCTCCTACGAGCAGTACTTC
TRBJ2-7 | NA | NA | TRBV19 | CASSIRGPPYEQYF | TGTGCCAGTAGTATCCGAGGTCCCCCCTACGAGCAGTACTTC
TRBJ2-1 | NA | many | TRBV11-2 | CASSLLDRIYNEQFF | TGTGCCAGCAGCTTACTTGACAGGATCTACAATGAGCAGTTCTTC
TRBJ2-1 | TRBD2 | few | TRBV14 | CASSPRGLAGTHNEQFF | TGTGCCAGCAGCCCCCGCGGACTAGCGGGTACCCACAATGAGCAGTTCTTC
TRBJ2-7 | NA | few | TRBV6-6 | CASTEISAYEQYF | TGTGCCAGCACTGAAATCTCAGCCTACGAGCAGTACTTC
TRBJ2-3 | NA | NA | TRBV7-9 | CASSLGARHTDTQYF | TGTGCCAGCAGCTTAGGGGCAAGACACACAGATACGCAGTATTTT
TRBJ2-1 | NA | NA | TRBV19 | CASSKGQSGEQFF | TGTGCCAGTAGTAAAGGACAGTCTGGTGAGCAGTTCTTC
TRBJ2-2 | NA | many | TRBV9 | CASSVEQERRELFF | TGTGCCAGCAGCGTAGAACAGGAGCGACGGGAGCTGTTTTTT
TRBJ2-7 | TRBD1 | many | TRBV25-1 | CASLQGAGEQYF | TGTGCCAGCCTACAGGGGGCAGGCGAGCAGTACTTC
TRBJ2-1 | TRBD2 | few | TRBV19 | CASSIGTSYLEQFF | TGTGCCAGTAGTATAGGGACTAGCTATCTCGAGCAGTTCTTC
TRBJ2-2 | NA | few | TRBV24-1 | CATSEKNTGELFF | TGTGCCACCAGTGAGAAAAACACCGGGGAGCTGTTTTTT
TRBJ2-7 | NA | NA | TRBV10-3 | CAISDGGGPYEQYF | TGTGCCATCAGTGACGGTGGGGGACCCTACGAGCAGTACTTC
TRBJ2-3 | TRBD2 | few | TRBV24-1 | CATSDRGLASTDTQYF | TGTGCCACCAGTGATCGGGGACTAGCTAGCACAGATACGCAGTATTTT
TRBJ2-4 | TRBD1 | NA | TRBV11-2 | CASSSSGTGRVIQYF | TGTGCCAGCAGTTCATCCGGGACAGGGCGCGTCATTCAGTACTTC
TRBJ2-5 | NA | NA | TRBV2 | CASEGGTQYF | TGTGCCAGCGAAGGCGGGACCCAGTACTTC
TRBJ2-7 | NA | once | TRBV12-3/TRBV12-4 | CASSGTESSYEQYF | TGTGCCAGCAGTGGGACGGAAAGCTCCTACGAGCAGTACTTC
TRBJ1-5 | NA | few | TRBV11-2 | CASSKQGRQPQHF | TGTGCCAGCAGCAAACAGGGAAGGCAGCCCCAGCATTTT
TRBJ1-5 | NA | NA | TRBV20-1 | CSAQAQEDQPQHF | TGCAGTGCTCAGGCGCAGGAGGATCAGCCCCAGCATTTT
TRBJ2-7 | NA | few | TRBV7-8 | CASSAVRLARDIYEQYF | TGTGCCAGCAGCGCCGTTAGACTAGCTCGGGACATCTACGAGCAGTACTTC
TRBJ2-3 | TRBD2 | few | TRBV20-1 | CSATSSYGRSTDTQYF | TGCAGTGCTACTTCTAGCTACGGGAGGAGCACAGATACGCAGTATTTT
TRBJ2-7 | NA | NA | TRBV29-1 | CSVAGSIYEQYF | TGCAGCGTGGCAGGGTCTATCTACGAGCAGTACTTC
TRBJ1-1 | NA | NA | TRBV9 | CASSALVAFAAEAFF | TGTGCCAGCAGCGCCTTAGTGGCCTTTGCGGCTGAAGCTTTCTTT
TRBJ2-1 | NA | NA | TRBV4-1 | CASSPMGRGYNEQFF | TGCGCCAGCAGTCCAATGGGCAGGGGCTACAATGAGCAGTTCTTC
TRBJ2-2 | NA | NA | TRBV20-1 | CSAKLGNTGELFF | TGCAGTGCGAAACTAGGGAACACCGGGGAGCTGTTTTTT
TRBJ2-7 | TRBD2 | NA | TRBV7-2 | CASSLASSGLRSYEQYF | TGTGCCAGCAGCTTAGCCTCTAGCGGTCTCCGCTCCTACGAGCAGTACTTC
TRBJ2-7 | NA | NA | TRBV20-1 | CSVTTSLTYEQYF | TGCAGTGTTACCACTTCCCTTACCTACGAGCAGTACTTC
TRBJ1-6 | TRBD1 | few | TRBV20-1 | CSARRQGGDSPLHF | TGCAGTGCTAGGCGTCAGGGGGGTGATTCACCCCTCCACTTT
TRBJ2-1 | TRBD2 | few | TRBV10-3 | CAISEGQLAGGPYNEQFF | TGTGCCATCAGTGAGGGACAACTAGCGGGGGGGCCCTACAATGAGCAGTTCTTC
TRBJ2-5 | TRBD1 | many | TRBV29-1 | CSVQQGKQETQYF | TGCAGCGTCCAACAGGGGAAACAAGAGACCCAGTACTTC
TRBJ1-1 | NA | NA | TRBV29-1 | CSVEDHGRRAFF | TGCAGCGTTGAAGATCACGGCAGGAGGGCTTTCTTT
TRBJ2-1 | TRBD1 | few | TRBV29-1 | CSAQGGTGSYNEQFF | TGCAGCGCCCAAGGGGGGACAGGGAGCTACAATGAGCAGTTCTTC
TRBJ2-3 | NA | NA | TRBV6-2/TRBV6-3 | CASSWDLSSTDTQYF | TGTGCCAGCAGTTGGGACCTTTCTAGCACAGATACGCAGTATTTT
TRBJ2-7 | TRBD1 | NA | TRBV27 | CASSLRTGVGYEQYF | TGTGCCAGCAGTTTACGGACAGGGGTTGGTTACGAGCAGTACTTC
TRBJ2-5 | NA | few | TRBV7-9 | CASSVAGKGETQYF | TGTGCCAGCAGCGTCGCAGGGAAAGGGGAGACCCAGTACTTC
TRBJ2-1 | NA | NA | TRBV20-1 | CSARDTPRFHNEQFF | TGCAGTGCTAGAGACACCCCACGATTCCACAATGAGCAGTTCTTC
TRBJ2-1 | NA | NA | TRBV7-9 | CASSRDTYSYNEQFF | TGTGCCAGCAGCCGTGACACTTACTCCTACAATGAGCAGTTCTTC
TRBJ1-2 | TRBD1 | few | TRBV25-1 | CASSRGTGRGGYTF | TGTGCCAGCAGTCGAGGGACAGGGAGGGGTGGCTACACCTTC
TRBJ2-4 | TRBD2 | NA | TRBV2 | CASRGLAGDSKNIQYF | TGTGCCAGCAGAGGACTAGCGGGAGATTCTAAAAACATTCAGTACTTC